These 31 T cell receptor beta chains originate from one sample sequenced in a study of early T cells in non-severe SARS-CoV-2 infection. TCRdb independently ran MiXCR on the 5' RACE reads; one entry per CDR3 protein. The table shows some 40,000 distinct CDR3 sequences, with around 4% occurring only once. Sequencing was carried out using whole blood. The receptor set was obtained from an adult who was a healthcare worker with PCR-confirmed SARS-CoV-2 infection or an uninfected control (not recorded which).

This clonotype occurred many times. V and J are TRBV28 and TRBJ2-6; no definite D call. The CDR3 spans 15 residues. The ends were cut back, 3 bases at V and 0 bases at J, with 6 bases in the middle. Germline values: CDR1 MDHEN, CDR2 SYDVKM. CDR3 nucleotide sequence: TGTGCCAGCAGTTTGGGGAACTCTGGGGCCAACGTCCTGACTTTC. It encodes CASSLGNSGANVLTF.

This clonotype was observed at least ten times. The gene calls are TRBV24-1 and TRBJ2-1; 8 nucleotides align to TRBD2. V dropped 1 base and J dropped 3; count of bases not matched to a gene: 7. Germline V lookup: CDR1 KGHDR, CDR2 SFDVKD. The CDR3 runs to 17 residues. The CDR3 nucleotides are TGTGCCACCAGTGATTTCGTGTCTAGCGGGTTCTACAATGAGCAGTTCTTC. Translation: CATSDFVSSGFYNEQFF.

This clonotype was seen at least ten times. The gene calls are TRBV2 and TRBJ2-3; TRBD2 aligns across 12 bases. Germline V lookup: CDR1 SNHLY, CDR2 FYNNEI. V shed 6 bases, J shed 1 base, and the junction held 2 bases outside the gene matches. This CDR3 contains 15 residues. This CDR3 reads CASRRLAGGTDTQYF. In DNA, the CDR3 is TGTGCCAGCAGACGACTAGCGGGGGGCACAGATACGCAGTATTTT.

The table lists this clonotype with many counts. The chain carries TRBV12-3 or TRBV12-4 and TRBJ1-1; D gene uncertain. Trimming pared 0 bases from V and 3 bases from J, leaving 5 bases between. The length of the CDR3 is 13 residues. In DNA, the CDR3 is TGTGCCAGCAGTTTAGCGCAGCACACTGAAGCTTTCTTT. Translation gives CASSLAQHTEAFF.

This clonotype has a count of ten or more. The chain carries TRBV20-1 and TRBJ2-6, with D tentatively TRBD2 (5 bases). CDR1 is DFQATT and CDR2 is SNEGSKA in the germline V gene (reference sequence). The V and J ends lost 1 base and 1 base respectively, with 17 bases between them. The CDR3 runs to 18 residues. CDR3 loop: CSARVFELDSSGANVLTF. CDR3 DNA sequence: TGCAGTGCTAGAGTATTTGAGCTGGACTCGTCTGGGGCCAACGTCCTGACTTTC.

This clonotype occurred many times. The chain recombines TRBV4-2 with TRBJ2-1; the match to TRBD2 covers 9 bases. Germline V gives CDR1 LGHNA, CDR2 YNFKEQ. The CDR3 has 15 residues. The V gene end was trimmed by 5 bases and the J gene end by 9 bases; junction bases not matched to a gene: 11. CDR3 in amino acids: CASSTGNSGSSEQFF. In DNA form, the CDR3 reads TGTGCCAGCAGCACAGGGAATAGCGGGAGTAGTGAGCAGTTCTTC.

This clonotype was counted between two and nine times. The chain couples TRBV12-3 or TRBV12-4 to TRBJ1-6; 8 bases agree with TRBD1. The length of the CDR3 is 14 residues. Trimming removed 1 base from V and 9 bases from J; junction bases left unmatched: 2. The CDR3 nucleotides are TGTGCCAGCAGTTTAGGGACAGGGATTTCACCCCTCCACTTT. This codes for CASSLGTGISPLHF.

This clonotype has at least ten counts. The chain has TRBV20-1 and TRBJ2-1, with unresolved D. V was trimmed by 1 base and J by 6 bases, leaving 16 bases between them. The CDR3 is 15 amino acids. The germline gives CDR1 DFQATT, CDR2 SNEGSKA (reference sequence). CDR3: CSARALHIQINEQFF. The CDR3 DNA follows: TGCAGTGCTAGAGCCCTCCACATCCAAATCAATGAGCAGTTCTTC.

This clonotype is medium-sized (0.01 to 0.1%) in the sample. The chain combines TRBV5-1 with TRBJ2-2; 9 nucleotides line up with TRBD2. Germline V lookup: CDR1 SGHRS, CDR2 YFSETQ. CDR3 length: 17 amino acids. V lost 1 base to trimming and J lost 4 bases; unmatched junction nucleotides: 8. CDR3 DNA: TGCGCCAGCAGCTTGTGGCTAGCGGGGACGGGCACCGGGGAGCTGTTTTTT. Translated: CASSLWLAGTGTGELFF.

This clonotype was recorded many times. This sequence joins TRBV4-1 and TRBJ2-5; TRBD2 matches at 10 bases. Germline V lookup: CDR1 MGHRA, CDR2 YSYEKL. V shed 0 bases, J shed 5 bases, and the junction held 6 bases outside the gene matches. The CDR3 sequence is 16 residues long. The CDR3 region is CASSQERTSGWETQYF. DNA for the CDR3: TGCGCCAGCAGCCAAGAGCGGACTAGCGGTTGGGAGACCCAGTACTTC.

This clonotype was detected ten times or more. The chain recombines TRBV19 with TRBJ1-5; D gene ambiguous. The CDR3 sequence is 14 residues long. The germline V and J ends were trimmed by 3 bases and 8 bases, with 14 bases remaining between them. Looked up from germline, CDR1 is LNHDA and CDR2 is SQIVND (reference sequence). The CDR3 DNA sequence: TGTGCCAGTAGTATCGGTTCTGGGTTGAAGCCCCAGCATTTT. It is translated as CASSIGSGLKPQHF.

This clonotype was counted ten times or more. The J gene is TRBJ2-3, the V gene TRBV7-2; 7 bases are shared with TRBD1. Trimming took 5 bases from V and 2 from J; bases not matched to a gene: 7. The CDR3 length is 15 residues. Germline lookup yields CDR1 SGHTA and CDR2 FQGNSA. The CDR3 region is CASSLRTGLTDTQYF. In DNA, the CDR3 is TGTGCCAGCAGCCTAAGGACAGGACTCACAGATACGCAGTATTTT.

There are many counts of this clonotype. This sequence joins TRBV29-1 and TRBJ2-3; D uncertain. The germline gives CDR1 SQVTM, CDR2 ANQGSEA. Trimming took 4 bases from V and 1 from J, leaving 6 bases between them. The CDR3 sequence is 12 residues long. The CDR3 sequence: CSVAEGTDTQYF. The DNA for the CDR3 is TGCAGCGTTGCCGAAGGCACAGATACGCAGTATTTT.

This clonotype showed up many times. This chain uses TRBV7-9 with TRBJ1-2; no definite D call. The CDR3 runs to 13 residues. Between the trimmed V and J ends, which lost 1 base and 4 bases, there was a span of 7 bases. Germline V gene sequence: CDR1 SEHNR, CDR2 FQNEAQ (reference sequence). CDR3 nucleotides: TGTGCCAGCAGCTTAGTAGGAGGCTATGGCTACACCTTC. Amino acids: CASSLVGGYGYTF.

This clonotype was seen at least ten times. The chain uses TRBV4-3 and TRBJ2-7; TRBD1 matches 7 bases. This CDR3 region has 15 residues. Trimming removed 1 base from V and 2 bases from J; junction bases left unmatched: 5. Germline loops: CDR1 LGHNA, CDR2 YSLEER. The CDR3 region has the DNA TGCGCCAGCAGCCAAGGCGAGACAGGGACCTACGAGCAGTACTTC. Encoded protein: CASSQGETGTYEQYF.

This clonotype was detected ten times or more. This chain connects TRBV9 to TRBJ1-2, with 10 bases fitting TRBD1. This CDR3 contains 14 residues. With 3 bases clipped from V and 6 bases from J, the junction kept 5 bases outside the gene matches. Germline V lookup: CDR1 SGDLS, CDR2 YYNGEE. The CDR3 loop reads CASSEDRGPDGYTF. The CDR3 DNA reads TGTGCCAGCAGCGAAGACAGGGGGCCTGATGGCTACACCTTC.

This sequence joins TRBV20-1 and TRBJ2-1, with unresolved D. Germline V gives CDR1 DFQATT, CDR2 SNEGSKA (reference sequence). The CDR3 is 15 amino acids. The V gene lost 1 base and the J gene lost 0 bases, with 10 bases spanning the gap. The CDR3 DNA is TGCAGTGCTAGAGTGGCGGTCGTCTCCTACAATGAGCAGTTCTTC. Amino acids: CSARVAVVSYNEQFF.

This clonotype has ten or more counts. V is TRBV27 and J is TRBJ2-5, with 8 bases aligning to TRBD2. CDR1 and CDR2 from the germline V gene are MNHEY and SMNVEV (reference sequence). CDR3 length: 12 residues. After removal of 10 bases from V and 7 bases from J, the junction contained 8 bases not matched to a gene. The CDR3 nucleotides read TGTGCCATAACGGCTAGCGGGTGGACCCAGTACTTC. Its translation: CAITASGWTQYF.

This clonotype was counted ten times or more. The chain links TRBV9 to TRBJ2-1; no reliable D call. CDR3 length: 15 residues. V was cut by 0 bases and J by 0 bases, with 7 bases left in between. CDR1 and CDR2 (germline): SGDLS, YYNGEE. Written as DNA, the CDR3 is TGTGCCAGCAGCGTAGCGAAGAGCTCCTACAATGAGCAGTTCTTC. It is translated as CASSVAKSSYNEQFF.

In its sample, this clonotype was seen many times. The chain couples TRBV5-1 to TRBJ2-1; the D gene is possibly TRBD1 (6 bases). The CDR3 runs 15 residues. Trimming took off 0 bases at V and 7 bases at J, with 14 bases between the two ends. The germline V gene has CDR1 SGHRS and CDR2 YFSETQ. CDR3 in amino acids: CASSLEQGRGNEQFF. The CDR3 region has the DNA TGCGCCAGCAGCTTGGAACAGGGTAGAGGAAATGAGCAGTTCTTC.

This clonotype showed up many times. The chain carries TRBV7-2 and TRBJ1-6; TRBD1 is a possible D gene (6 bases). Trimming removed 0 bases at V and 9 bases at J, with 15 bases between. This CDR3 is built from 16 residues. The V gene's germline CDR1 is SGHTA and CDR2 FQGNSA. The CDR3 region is CASSLARQDGGSPLHF. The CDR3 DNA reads TGTGCCAGCAGCTTAGCGAGACAGGACGGCGGTTCACCCCTCCACTTT.

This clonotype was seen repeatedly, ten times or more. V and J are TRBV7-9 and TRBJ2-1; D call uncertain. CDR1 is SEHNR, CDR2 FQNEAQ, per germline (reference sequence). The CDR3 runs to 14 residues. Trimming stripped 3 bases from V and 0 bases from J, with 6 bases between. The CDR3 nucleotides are TGTGCCAGCAGCTTTGATCCCTCCTACAATGAGCAGTTCTTC. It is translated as CASSFDPSYNEQFF.

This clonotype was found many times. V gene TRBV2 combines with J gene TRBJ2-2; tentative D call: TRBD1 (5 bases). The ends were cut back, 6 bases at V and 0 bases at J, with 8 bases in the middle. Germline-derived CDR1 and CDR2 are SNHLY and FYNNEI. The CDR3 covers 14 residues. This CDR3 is CASRDKANTGELFF. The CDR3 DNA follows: TGTGCCAGCAGGGACAAGGCGAACACCGGGGAGCTGTTTTTT.

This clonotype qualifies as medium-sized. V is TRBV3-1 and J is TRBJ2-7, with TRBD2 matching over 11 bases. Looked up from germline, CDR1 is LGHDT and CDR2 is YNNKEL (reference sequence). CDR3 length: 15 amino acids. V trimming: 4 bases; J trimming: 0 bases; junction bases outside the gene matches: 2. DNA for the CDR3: TGTGCCAGCAGCCGAGGGACTAGCGGCTCCTACGAGCAGTACGTC. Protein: CASSRGTSGSYEQYV.

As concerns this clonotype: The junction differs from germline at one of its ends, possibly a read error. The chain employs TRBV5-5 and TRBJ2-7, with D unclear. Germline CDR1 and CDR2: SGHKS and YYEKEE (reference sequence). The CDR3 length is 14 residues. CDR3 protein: CASSLTGSSYEQNF. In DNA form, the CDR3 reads TGTGCCAGCAGCTTGACGGGTAGCTCCTACGAGCAGAACTTC.

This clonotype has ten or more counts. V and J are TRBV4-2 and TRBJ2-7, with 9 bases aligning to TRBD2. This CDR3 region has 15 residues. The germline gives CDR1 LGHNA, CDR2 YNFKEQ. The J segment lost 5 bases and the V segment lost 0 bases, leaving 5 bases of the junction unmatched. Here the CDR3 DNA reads TGTGCCAGCAGCCAAGACGGGGGACTAGCTAACGAGCAGTACTTC. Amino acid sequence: CASSQDGGLANEQYF.

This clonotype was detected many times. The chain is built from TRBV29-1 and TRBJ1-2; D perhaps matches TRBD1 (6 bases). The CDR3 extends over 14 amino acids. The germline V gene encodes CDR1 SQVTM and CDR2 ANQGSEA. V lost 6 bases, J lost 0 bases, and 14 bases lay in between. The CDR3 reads CSVTEGGANYGYTF. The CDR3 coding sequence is TGCAGCGTGACCGAGGGGGGAGCTAACTATGGCTACACCTTC.

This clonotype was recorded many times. The CDR3 sequence: CAISESPGQGADTQYF. CDR3 nucleotides: TGTGCCATCAGTGAGTCGCCGGGACAGGGGGCAGATACGCAGTATTTT. The rearrangement uses TRBV10-3 and TRBJ2-3, with TRBD1 identical over 11 bases. Germline trimming cut 0 bases from V and 4 bases from J; bases unmatched to any gene: 3. CDR3 length: 16 residues. Germline assignment: CDR1 ENHRY and CDR2 SYGVKD.

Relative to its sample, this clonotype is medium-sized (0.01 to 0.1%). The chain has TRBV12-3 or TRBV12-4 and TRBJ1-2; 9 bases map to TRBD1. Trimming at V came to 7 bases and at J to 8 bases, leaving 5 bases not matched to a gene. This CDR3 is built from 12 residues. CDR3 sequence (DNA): TGTGCCAGCAATACAGGGGGCTTAGGCTACACCTTC. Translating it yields CASNTGGLGYTF.

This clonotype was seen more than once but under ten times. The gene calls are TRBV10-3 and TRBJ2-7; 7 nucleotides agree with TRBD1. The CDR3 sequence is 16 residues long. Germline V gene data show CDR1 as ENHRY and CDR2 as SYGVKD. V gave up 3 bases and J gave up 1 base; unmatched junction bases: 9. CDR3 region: CAISDLDRAASYEQYF. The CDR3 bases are TGTGCCATCAGTGACCTAGACAGGGCCGCGTCCTACGAGCAGTACTTC.

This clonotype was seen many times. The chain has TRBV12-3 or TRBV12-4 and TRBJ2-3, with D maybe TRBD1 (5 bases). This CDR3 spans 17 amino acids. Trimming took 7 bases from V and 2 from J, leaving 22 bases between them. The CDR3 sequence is CASTLSTAKLYTDTQYF. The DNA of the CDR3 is TGTGCCAGCACCCTTTCGACAGCAAAACTGTACACAGATACGCAGTATTTT.